The clone carrying this T cell receptor (beta chain) was seen ten or more times. Antigen unknown. This record comes from a study of CD8 T cells in ankylosing spondylitis. The study, taken as a whole, reports: Previously reported in reactive arthritis synovial fluid and blood were some of the motif variants. Enrichment of disease-linked clones was reportedly significant in matched ankylosing spondylitis synovial fluid. Seemingly characteristic of ankylosing spondylitis blood was a TCR beta motif consisting of several highly homologous variants.

Trimming took 3 bases from V and 1 from J, leaving 31 bases between them. CDR3 length: 22 amino acids. Library preparation for TCR beta used quantitative 5'-RACE with molecular barcodes. From the 5' RACE reads, TCRdb called clonotypes with MiXCR, one entry per CDR3 protein. The sample lists around 75,000 distinct CDR3 sequences, about 5.2% seen once, with 2% to 2.5% in the top ten. The V and J genes are TRBV7-1 and TRBJ1-5, with a weak D call TRBD1 (5 bases). TRBV7-1 is an ORF; its function is uncertain. This TCR came from a male donor with ankylosing spondylitis or in good health (not recorded which). The sample consisted of blood, either unsorted or a sorted T cell fraction (not recorded which). The DNA for the CDR3 is TGTGCCAGCAGCTCCCACCTAACCTCGTCGGGGGGAGAAAGGTTAAGCAATCAGCCCCAGCATTTT. It encodes CASSSHLTSSGGERLSNQPQHF.